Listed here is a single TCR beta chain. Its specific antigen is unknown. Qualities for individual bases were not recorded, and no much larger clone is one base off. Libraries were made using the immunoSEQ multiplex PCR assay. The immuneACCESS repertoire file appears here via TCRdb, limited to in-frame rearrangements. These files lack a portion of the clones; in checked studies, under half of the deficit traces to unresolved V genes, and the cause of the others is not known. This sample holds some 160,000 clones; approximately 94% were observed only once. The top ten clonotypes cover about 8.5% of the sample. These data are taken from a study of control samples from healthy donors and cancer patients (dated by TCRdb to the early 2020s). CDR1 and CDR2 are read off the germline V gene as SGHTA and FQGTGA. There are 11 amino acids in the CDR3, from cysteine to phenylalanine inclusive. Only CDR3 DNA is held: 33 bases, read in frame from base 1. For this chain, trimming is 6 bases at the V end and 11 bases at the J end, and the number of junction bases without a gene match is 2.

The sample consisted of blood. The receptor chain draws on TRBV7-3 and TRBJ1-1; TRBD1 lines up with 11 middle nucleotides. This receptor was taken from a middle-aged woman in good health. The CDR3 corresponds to CASRDRGPAFF. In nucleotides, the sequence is TGTGCCAGCAGGGACAGGGGGCCTGCTTTCTTT.